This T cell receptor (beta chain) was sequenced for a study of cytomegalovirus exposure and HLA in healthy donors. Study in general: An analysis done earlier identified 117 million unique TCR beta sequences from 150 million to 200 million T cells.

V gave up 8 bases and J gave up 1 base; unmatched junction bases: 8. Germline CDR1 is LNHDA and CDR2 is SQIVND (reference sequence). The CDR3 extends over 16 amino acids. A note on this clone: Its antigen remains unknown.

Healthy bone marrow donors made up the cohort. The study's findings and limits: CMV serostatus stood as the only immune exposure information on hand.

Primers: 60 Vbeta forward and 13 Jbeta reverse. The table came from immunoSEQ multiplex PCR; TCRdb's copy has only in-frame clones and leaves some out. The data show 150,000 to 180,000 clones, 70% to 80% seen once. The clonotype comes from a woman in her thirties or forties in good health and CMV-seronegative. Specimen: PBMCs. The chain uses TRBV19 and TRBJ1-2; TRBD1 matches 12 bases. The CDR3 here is CASYPGQGASNYGYTF. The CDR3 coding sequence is TGTGCCAGTTACCCGGGACAGGGGGCAAGTAACTATGGCTACACCTTC.